The sequence of this T cell receptor (beta chain) was determined in a study of response to subunit inactivated influenza vaccine. Study findings and constraints: Researchers suggested that each seasonal influenza vaccination recruits few new T cells.

Concerning this clonotype itself: Its antigen remains unidentified.

Germline loops: CDR1 SGHTA, CDR2 FQGNSA. The V end lost 3 bases, the J end lost 0 bases, and 12 bases lay between the germline ends. The CDR3 contains 16 residues. TCRdb re-derived calls from the RT-PCR reads in MiXCR, one entry per CDR3 protein. The sample lists under 500,000 distinct CDR3 sequences, 11% occurring once. The origin of this receptor is a man aged 45-65 years who received an inactivated influenza vaccine. The genes are TRBV7-2 and TRBJ2-1, with a weak D call TRBD2 (5 bases). The specimen comprised PBMCs from blood, sampled more than 35 days after vaccination. CDR3 amino acids: CASSLVGAVSYNEQFF. The CDR3 DNA is TGTGCCAGCAGCTTGGTGGGAGCCGTCTCCTACAATGAGCAGTTCTTC. The entire variable domain, with the rest obtained from reference TRBV7-2 and TRBJ2-1, is as follows: GAGVSQSPSNKVTEKGKDVELRCDPISGHTALYWYRQSLGQGLEFLIYFQGNSAPDKSGLPSDRFSAERTGGSVSTLTIQRTQQEDSAVYLCASSLVGAVSYNEQFFGPGTRLTVL.